This T cell receptor (beta chain) came from a study of blood T cell repertoires in COVID-19. Across the whole study: Acute-phase and convalescent COVID-19 samples originated in the United States, Italy and Spain. T cells, B-cell-depleted T cells, or PBMCs provided the cDNA or gDNA that served as material.

In the original workflow: Amplification of reference gene primers provided the estimated nucleated cell counts. The protocol was immunoSEQ multiplex PCR, while the TCRdb copy is restricted to in-frame clones and leaves out a portion. V, J and clone size derive from that table, while D and trimming were established from the DNA sequence. Of approximately 54,000 clones detected, about 86% appear once; the ten largest clones hold about 4.2%. Germline CDR1 and CDR2: SGHDT and YYEEEE. The V end lost 4 bases, the J end lost 7 bases, and 21 bases lay between the germline ends. This CDR3 spans 16 amino acids.

The chain has TRBV5-6 and TRBJ1-5, with no clear D. Sequencing was performed on peripheral blood. The TCR originated in a man older than 75 with active COVID-19. The CDR3 nucleotides read TGTGCCAGCAGCCACCGAGGTGCGGGGTATCGGCAGCCCCAGCATTTT. Its translation: CASSHRGAGYRQPQHF.